What follows describes a single T cell receptor beta chain. The data are from a study of beta chain features in type 1 diabetes. The V gene lost 0 bases and the J gene lost 0 bases, with 3 bases spanning the gap. Looked up from germline, CDR1 is SGHDT and CDR2 is YYEEEE. This CDR3 spans 13 amino acids. Every isolated RNA sample was fully reverse transcribed, so sequencing captured expressed TCRB transcripts. Naive, central memory and regulatory T cell samples yielded around 3.3 million reads on average. The method was immunoSEQ multiplex PCR; TCRdb's version includes in-frame clones alone and lacks a portion of them. The sample yields roughly 150,000 clones, less than 9.5% seen once.

The TCR was taken from a young man in good health. Sequencing was performed on central memory CD4+ T cells from blood. The V call is TRBV5-6, the J call TRBJ1-2; no firm D call. CDR3 nucleotides: TGTGCCAGCAGCTTGGCTTCTAACTATGGCTACACCTTC. Protein product: CASSLASNYGYTF. Variable domain in full (rest from reference TRBV5-6 and TRBJ1-2): DAGVTQSPTHLIKTRGQQVTLRCSPKSGHDTVSWYQQALGQGPQFIFQYYEEEERQRGNFPDRFSGHQFPNYSSELNVNALLLGDSALYLCASSLASNYGYTFGSGTRLTVV.